The 6 T cell receptor beta chains presented below share a single source sample, sequenced in a study of cytomegalovirus exposure and HLA in healthy donors. Primers included in the PCR were 60 Vbeta and 13 Jbeta primers. The protocol was immunoSEQ multiplex PCR, while the TCRdb copy is restricted to in-frame clones and leaves out a portion. Of about 97,000 clones listed, around 85% are singletons. Source material: PBMCs. All receptors come from a man aged 40-50 years in good health and CMV-seropositive.

This chain uses TRBV18 with TRBJ2-5; D might be TRBD1 (6 bases). The CDR3 length is 15 residues. CDR1 is KGHSH, CDR2 LQKENI, per germline. The V and J ends lost 4 bases and 4 bases respectively, with 16 bases between them. The CDR3 loop is CASSLPGHQVETQYF. CDR3 nucleotides: TGTGCCAGCTCACTTCCGGGACACCAGGTAGAGACCCAGTACTTC.

The chain recombines TRBV19 with TRBJ2-5, with 8 bases fitting TRBD1. CDR3 size: 15 residues. Trimming at V came to 5 bases and at J to 2 bases, leaving 7 bases not matched to a gene. Germline V gene sequence: CDR1 LNHDA, CDR2 SQIVND (reference sequence). CDR3 residues: CASSPGGAWQETQYF. DNA for the CDR3: TGTGCCAGTAGTCCAGGGGGCGCTTGGCAAGAGACCCAGTACTTC. Full variable domain (remainder filled in from reference TRBV19 and TRBJ2-5): DGGITQSPKYLFRKEGQNVTLSCEQNLNHDAMYWYRQDPGQGLRLIYYSQIVNDFQKGDIAEGYSVSREKKESFPLTVTSAQKNPTAFYLCASSPGGAWQETQYFGPGTRLLVL.

DNA of the CDR3: TGCAGCGTTACCAGGGACTATGGCTACACCTTC. Protein: CSVTRDYGYTF. This sequence joins TRBV29-1 and TRBJ1-2, with D possibly matching TRBD1 (5 bases). This CDR3 is 11 amino acids long. V lost 5 bases to trimming and J lost 3 bases, with 7 bases between them. From germline, CDR1 is SQVTM and CDR2 ANQGSEA.

This chain uses TRBV29-1 with TRBJ2-3; TRBD1 is a possible D gene (6 bases). V shed 1 base and J shed 3 bases, with 26 bases lying between them. The CDR3 spans 19 residues. Germline CDR1 reads SQVTM; CDR2 reads ANQGSEA. The CDR3 reads CSVEGLAGVLIFGTDTQYF. In nucleotides, the CDR3 is TGCAGCGTTGAAGGGTTGGCAGGGGTATTGATATTCGGAACAGATACGCAGTATTTT.

The CDR3, as DNA: TGTGCCAGCAGCTTGACTAGCGGCCTGGAAACGCAGTATTTT. Its protein product is CASSLTSGLETQYF. The chain uses TRBV11-1 and TRBJ2-3; 9 nucleotides align to TRBD2. Per the germline V gene, CDR1 is SGHAT and CDR2 is FQDESV (reference sequence). The CDR3 is 14 residues long. J gave up 9 bases and V 3 bases, and 7 bases lay outside the gene matches.

The rearrangement links TRBV7-2 to TRBJ1-2; D call uncertain. Germline V gene sequence: CDR1 SGHTA, CDR2 FQGNSA. The CDR3 sequence is 12 residues long. V lost 3 bases and J lost 4, with 6 bases in between. In DNA, the CDR3 is TGTGCCAGCAGCTTTAGTCTCTATGGCTACACCTTC. Amino acid sequence: CASSFSLYGYTF. The whole variable domain, filled in from reference TRBV7-2 and TRBJ1-2, reads GAGVSQSPSNKVTEKGKDVELRCDPISGHTALYWYRQSLGQGLEFLIYFQGNSAPDKSGLPSDRFSAERTGGSVSTLTIQRTQQEDSAVYLCASSFSLYGYTFGSGTRLTVV.